This passage covers 13 T cell receptor beta chains from one sample sequenced in a study of T cells in Graves' hyperthyroidism and ophthalmopathy. It was RNA transcripts that yielded the amplified TCR beta CDR3 regions. The TCR CDR3 was amplified in a first-round RT-PCR using the HTBI primer set. Each CDR3 protein is one row after TCRdb ran MiXCR on the multiplex PCR reads. The sample includes around 690,000 distinct CDR3 sequences, less than 25% of them seen just once. Input material: blood. The origin of the receptors is a man aged 25-40 years with Graves' ophthalmopathy.

J is TRBJ1-1 and V is TRBV6-1; 8 bases match TRBD1. Germline assignment: CDR1 MNHNS and CDR2 SASEGT. The CDR3 is 16 residues long. V lost 4 bases, J lost 1 base, and 8 bases stayed unmatched. CDR3 in DNA: TGTGCCAGCAGTGTGGGCAGGGGGCATAGGAACACTGAAGCTTTCTTT. This codes for CASSVGRGHRNTEAFF.

The V gene is TRBV10-3, the J gene TRBJ1-1; D not resolved. Germline CDR1 and CDR2: ENHRY and SYGVKD. V lost 2 bases and J 5 bases, leaving 6 bases between the germline ends. This CDR3 contains 12 residues. CDR3 nucleotide sequence: TGTGCCATCAGTGAGGTTGGGACTGAAGCTTTCTTT. Amino acids: CAISEVGTEAFF.

The rearrangement uses TRBV15 and TRBJ2-5; D perhaps matches TRBD1 (6 bases). The CDR3 sequence is 15 residues long. Per germline, CDR1 LNHNV and CDR2 YYDKDF (reference sequence). V was clipped by 1 base and J by 4 bases, with 13 bases between them. In DNA, the CDR3 is TGTGCCACCAGCAGAGGACCAGGGGTCGGAGAGACCCAGTACTTC. This gives the protein CATSRGPGVGETQYF.

This rearrangement joins TRBV29-1 to TRBJ2-3, with D possibly being TRBD2 (5 bases). The CDR3 runs to 12 residues. CDR1 is SQVTM, CDR2 ANQGSEA, per germline. The germline V and J ends were trimmed by 3 bases and 6 bases, with 10 bases remaining between them. CDR3 nucleotide sequence: TGCAGCGTTGATAAATCGGGGGATACGCAGTATTTT. Translated, it gives CSVDKSGDTQYF.

This clonotype was counted at least ten times. This chain links TRBV2 with TRBJ2-3; no reliable D call. CDR3 length: 15 amino acids. Germline CDR1 reads SNHLY; CDR2 reads FYNNEI. V was cut by 7 bases and J by 2 bases, with 16 bases left in between. In DNA form, the CDR3 reads TGTGCCAGCATAGGACCAGGAACCTTCACAGATACGCAGTATTTT. This encodes CASIGPGTFTDTQYF.

Only a few counts were recorded for this clonotype. DNA of the CDR3: TGCGCCAGCAGCTTGTACCTGGCGTCTCGTGGCTACACCTTC. Protein sequence: CASSLYLASRGYTF. V gene TRBV5-1 combines with J gene TRBJ1-2; D gene uncertain. CDR3 length: 14 residues. Germline values: CDR1 SGHRS, CDR2 YFSETQ. Trimming left V 1 base short and J 7 bases short, with 14 bases between.

This clonotype occurred many times. The chain combines TRBV5-1 with TRBJ1-6; 7 nucleotides align to TRBD1. This CDR3 contains 15 residues. V was pared by 4 bases and J by 7 bases, with 8 bases of the junction left unmatched. Germline V gene sequence: CDR1 SGHRS, CDR2 YFSETQ. CDR3 sequence reads: CASSTSTGVNSPLHF. DNA of the CDR3: TGCGCCAGCAGCACCTCTACAGGGGTGAATTCACCCCTCCACTTT.

The table lists this clonotype with many counts. This chain connects TRBV28 to TRBJ2-3; TRBD2 is a possible D gene (6 bases). Trimming removed 2 bases at V and 2 bases at J, with 8 bases between. The CDR3 contains 14 residues. The germline V gene has CDR1 MDHEN and CDR2 SYDVKM. In nucleotides, the CDR3 is TGTGCCAGCAGTTTAGCGGGGTACACAGATACGCAGTATTTT. Translating it yields CASSLAGYTDTQYF.

The rearrangement uses TRBV27 and TRBJ1-1; possibly TRBD1 for D (6 bases). The V gene's germline CDR1 is MNHEY and CDR2 SMNVEV (reference sequence). Trimming pared 6 bases from V and 1 base from J, leaving 12 bases between. The CDR3 has 14 amino acids. The CDR3 DNA follows: TGTGCCAGCAGATCACAGGGAAGGAACACTGAAGCTTTCTTT. It codes for CASRSQGRNTEAFF.

This sequence joins TRBV28 and TRBJ1-6, with D hard to call. The germline CDR1 and CDR2 sequences are MDHEN and SYDVKM. V was shortened by 4 bases and J by 5 bases, with 9 bases between the two germline ends. The CDR3 runs to 14 residues. CDR3 in amino acids: CASSSPGNNSPLHF. CDR3 sequence (DNA): TGTGCCAGCAGTTCGCCGGGAAATAATTCACCCCTCCACTTT. The entire variable domain, with the rest obtained from reference TRBV28 and TRBJ1-6, is as follows: DVKVTQSSRYLVKRTGEKVFLECVQDMDHENMFWYRQDPGLGLRLIYFSYDVKMKEKGDIPEGYSVSREKKERFSLILESASTNQTSMYLCASSSPGNNSPLHFGNGTRLTVT.

Ten or more counts support this clonotype. J is TRBJ2-5 and V is TRBV2, with D possibly being TRBD1 (6 bases). The CDR3 contains 15 residues. The germline V gene has CDR1 SNHLY and CDR2 FYNNEI. V was clipped by 6 bases and J by 0 bases, with 14 bases between them. As DNA, the CDR3 is TGTGCCAGCAGAAGACAGGCCCGGAACCAAGAGACCCAGTACTTC. Its translation: CASRRQARNQETQYF.

The chain uses TRBV7-8 and TRBJ2-1; the match to TRBD2 covers 9 bases. This CDR3 has 15 residues. Germline CDR1 is SGHVS and CDR2 is FQNEAQ. J lost 8 bases, V lost 6 bases, and 11 bases had no gene match. The chain's CDR3 is CASSESSAGGDEQFF. CDR3 in DNA: TGTGCCAGCAGTGAAAGTTCGGCGGGAGGGGATGAGCAGTTCTTC.

This clonotype occurred many times. This sequence joins TRBV10-3 and TRBJ2-7; D is unclear. CDR1 and CDR2 from the germline V gene are ENHRY and SYGVKD. The V end lost 2 bases, the J end lost 0 bases, and 2 bases lay between the germline ends. There are 12 residues in the CDR3. The CDR3 DNA reads TGTGCCATCAGTGAGAACTCCTACGAGCAGTACTTC. This sequence encodes CAISENSYEQYF.